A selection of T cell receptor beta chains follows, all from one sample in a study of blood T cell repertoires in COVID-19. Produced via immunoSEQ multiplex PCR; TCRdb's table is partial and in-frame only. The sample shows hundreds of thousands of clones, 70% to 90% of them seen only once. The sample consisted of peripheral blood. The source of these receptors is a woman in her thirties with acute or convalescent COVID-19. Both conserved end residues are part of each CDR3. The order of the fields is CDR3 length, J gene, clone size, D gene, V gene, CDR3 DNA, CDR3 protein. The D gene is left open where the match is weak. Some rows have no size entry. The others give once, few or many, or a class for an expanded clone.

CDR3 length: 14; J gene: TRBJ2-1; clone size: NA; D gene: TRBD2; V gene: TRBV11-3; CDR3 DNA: TGTGCCAGCAGCTTAGGACTAGCGGGGAATGAGCAGTTCTTC; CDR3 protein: CASSLGLAGNEQFF
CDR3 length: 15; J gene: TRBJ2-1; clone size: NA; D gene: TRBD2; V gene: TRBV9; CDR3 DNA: TGTGCCAGCAGCCTTAGCGGGAGATCTAGGAATGAGCAGTTCTTC; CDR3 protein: CASSLSGRSRNEQFF
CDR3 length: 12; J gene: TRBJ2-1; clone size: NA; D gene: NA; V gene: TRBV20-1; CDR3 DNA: TGCAGTGCTAGTAGTTTGGCGGCTGAGCAGTTCTTC; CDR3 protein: CSASSLAAEQFF
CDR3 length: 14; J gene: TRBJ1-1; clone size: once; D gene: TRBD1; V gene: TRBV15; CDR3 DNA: TGTGCCACCAGCAGGAGGGGGCGGAACACTGAAGCTTTCTTT; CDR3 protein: CATSRRGRNTEAFF
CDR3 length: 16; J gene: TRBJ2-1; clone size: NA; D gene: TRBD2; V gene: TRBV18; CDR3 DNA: TGTGCCAGCTCACCATGGAGGACTAGCGGACCTCAGCGGCAGTTCTTC; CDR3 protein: CASSPWRTSGPQRQFF
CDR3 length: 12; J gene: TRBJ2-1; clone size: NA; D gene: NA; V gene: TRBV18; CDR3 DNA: TGTGCCAGCTCACGGACTACCCATGAGCAGTTCTTC; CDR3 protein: CASSRTTHEQFF
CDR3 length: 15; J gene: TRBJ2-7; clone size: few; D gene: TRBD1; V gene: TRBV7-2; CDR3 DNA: TGTGCCAGCAGCTTGCGACAGGGCGCCACGGGGGAGCAGTACTTC; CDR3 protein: CASSLRQGATGEQYF
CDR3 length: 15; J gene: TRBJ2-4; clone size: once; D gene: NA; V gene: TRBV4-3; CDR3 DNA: TGCGCCAGCAGCCAAGTATGGCTCAGGGCTGACATTCAGTACTTC; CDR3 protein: CASSQVWLRADIQYF
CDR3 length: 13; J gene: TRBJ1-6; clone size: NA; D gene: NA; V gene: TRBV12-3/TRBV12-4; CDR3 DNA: TGTGCCAGCAGTCCTTACCGGGATTCACCCCTCCACTTT; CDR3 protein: CASSPYRDSPLHF
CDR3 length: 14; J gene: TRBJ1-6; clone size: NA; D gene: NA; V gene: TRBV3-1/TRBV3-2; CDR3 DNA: TGTGCCAGCAGCCATCAGGGGTTAGATTCACCCCTCCACTTT; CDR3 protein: CASSHQGLDSPLHF
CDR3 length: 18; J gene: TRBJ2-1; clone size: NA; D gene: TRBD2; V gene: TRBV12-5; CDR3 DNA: TGTGCTAGTGGGCCCGATAGCGGGAGGCCCCCCTCCTACAATGAGCAGTTCTTC; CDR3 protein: CASGPDSGRPPSYNEQFF
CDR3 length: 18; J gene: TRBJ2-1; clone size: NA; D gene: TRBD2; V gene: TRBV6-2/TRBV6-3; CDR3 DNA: TGTGCCAGCAGCACCATACCACTCGGGACTAGTTTGACCAATGAGCAGTTCTTC; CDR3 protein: CASSTIPLGTSLTNEQFF
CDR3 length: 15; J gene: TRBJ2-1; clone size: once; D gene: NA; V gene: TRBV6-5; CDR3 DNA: TGTGCCGACCGCGAGGGCGGGGGCGCCTACAATGAGCAGTTCTTC; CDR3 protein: CADREGGGAYNEQFF
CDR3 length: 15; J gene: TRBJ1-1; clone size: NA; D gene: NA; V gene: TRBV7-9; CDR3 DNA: TGTGCCAGCAGTCCACCCACAGGGTTAGGTACTGAAGCTTTCTTT; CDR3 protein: CASSPPTGLGTEAFF
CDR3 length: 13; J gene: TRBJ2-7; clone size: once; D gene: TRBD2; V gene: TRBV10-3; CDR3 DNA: TGTGCCATCGGTCTTAGCGGGAGCCACGAGCAGTACTTC; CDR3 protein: CAIGLSGSHEQYF
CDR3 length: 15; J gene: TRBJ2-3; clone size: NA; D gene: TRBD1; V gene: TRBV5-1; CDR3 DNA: TGCGCCAGCAGCTTTGGGGACAGTATCACAGATACGCAGTATTTT; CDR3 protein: CASSFGDSITDTQYF
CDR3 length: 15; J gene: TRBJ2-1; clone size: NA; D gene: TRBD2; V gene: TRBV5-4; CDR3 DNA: TGTGCCAGCAGCTTGAAGCGGGAGTCGTACAATGAGCAGTTCTTC; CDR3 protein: CASSLKRESYNEQFF
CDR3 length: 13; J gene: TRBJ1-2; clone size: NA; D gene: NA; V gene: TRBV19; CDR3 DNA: TGTGCCAGTAGTGTGGAGACTAACTATGGCTACACCTTC; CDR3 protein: CASSVETNYGYTF
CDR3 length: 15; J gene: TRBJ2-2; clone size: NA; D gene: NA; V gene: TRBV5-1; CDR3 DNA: TGCGCCAGCAGCTTGGAAGGACTAATGACCGGGGAGCTGTTTTTT; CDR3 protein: CASSLEGLMTGELFF
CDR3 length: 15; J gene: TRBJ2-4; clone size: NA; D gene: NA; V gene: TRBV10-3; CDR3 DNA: TGTGCCATCAGTGAGAGCCTACTAGCCAAAAACATTCAGTACTTC; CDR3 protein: CAISESLLAKNIQYF
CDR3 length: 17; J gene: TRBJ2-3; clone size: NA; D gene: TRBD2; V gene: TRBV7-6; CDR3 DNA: TGTGCCAGCAGTACCGGGACTAGCGGTGCTAGCACAGATACGCAGTATTTT; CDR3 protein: CASSTGTSGASTDTQYF
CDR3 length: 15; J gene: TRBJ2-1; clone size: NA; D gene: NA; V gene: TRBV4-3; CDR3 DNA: TGCGCCAGCAGCCAAGTTGGAGGGGCTGGTAATGAGCAGTTCTTC; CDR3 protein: CASSQVGGAGNEQFF
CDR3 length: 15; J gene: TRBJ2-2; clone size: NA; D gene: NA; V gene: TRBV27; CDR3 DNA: TGTGCCAGCAGTTCCCCATCCCGAGCCACCGGGGAGCTGTTTTTT; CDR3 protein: CASSSPSRATGELFF
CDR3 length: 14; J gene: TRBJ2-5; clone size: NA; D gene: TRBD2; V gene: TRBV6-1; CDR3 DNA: TGTGCCAGCAGTGAATCAGCGGGATACGAGACCCAGTACTTC; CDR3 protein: CASSESAGYETQYF
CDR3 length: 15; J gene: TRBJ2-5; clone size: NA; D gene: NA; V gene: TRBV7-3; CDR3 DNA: TGTGCCAGCAGCTTAGGGGGCAGTGTGATCGAGACCCAGTACTTC; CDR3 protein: CASSLGGSVIETQYF
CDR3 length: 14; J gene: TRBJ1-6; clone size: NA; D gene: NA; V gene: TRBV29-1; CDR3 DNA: TGCAGCGTGAGAGAGAGCTCCTATAATTCACCCCTCCACTTT; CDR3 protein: CSVRESSYNSPLHF
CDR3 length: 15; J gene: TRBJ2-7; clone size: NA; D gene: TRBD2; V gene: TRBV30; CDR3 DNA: TGTGCCTGGAGTCGTTCAGCGGGAGGGCAGTCGGCGCAGTACTTC; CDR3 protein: CAWSRSAGGQSAQYF
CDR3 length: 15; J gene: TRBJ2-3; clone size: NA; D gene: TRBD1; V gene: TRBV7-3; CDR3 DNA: TGTGCCAGCAGTTTCACCGGGACAGGGGGAGATACGCAGTATTTT; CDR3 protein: CASSFTGTGGDTQYF
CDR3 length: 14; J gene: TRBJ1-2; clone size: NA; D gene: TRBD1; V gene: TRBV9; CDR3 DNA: TGTGCCAGCAGCGAAGGACAGGCTTACTATGGCTACACCTTC; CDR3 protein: CASSEGQAYYGYTF
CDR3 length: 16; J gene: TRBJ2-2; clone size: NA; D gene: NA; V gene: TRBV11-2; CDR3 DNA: TGTGCCAGCAGCCTTACTAGCTCTCCGGGGACCGGGGAGCTGTTTTTT; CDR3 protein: CASSLTSSPGTGELFF
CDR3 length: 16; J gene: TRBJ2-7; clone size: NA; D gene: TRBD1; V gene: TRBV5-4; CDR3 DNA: TGTGCCAGCAGCTTCGCAGGGACAGGGGTTCTCTCCGAGCAGTACTTC; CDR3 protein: CASSFAGTGVLSEQYF
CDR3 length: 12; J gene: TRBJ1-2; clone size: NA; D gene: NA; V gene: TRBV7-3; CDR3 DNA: TGTGCCAGCAGCTTCACTGATTATGGCTACACCTTC; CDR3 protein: CASSFTDYGYTF
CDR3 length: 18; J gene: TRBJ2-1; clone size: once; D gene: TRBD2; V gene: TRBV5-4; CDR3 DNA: TGTGCCAGCAGCTTGGAGGGACTAGCGGGAGGGACTACCGCGGGGCAGTTCTTC; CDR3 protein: CASSLEGLAGGTTAGQFF
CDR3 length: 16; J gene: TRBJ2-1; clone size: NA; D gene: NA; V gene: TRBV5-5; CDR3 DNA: TGTGCCAGCAGCTTGCTACTAGCTTCACAAGTCAATGAGCAGTTCTTC; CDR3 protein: CASSLLLASQVNEQFF
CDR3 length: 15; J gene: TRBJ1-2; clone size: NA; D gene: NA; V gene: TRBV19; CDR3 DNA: TGTGCCAGTAGTATGGAGGGACTTAACAGTCGTGGCTACACCTTC; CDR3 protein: CASSMEGLNSRGYTF
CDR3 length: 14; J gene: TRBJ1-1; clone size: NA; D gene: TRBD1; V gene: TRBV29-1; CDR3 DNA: TGCAGCGTGGGACAGGGGGTTATGAACACTGAAGCTTTCTTT; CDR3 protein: CSVGQGVMNTEAFF
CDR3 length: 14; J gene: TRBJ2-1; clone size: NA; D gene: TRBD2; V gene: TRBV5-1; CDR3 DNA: TGCGCCAGCAGCGCTAGCGGGAGTTCCAATGAGCAGTTCTTC; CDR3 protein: CASSASGSSNEQFF
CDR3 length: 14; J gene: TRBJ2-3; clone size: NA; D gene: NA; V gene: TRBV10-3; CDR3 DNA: TGTGCCAGCTCATTGGACAGTAGCACAGATACGCAGTATTTT; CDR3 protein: CASSLDSSTDTQYF
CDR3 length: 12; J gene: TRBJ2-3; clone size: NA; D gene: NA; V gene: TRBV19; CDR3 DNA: TGTGCCAGTAGTATCCCGACAGATACGCAGTATTTT; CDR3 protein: CASSIPTDTQYF
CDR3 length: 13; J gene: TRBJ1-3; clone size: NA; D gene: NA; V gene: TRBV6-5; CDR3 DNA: TGTGCCAGCACCAGGACAAGAGGAAACACCATATATTTT; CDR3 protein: CASTRTRGNTIYF